This TCR beta chain derives from a study of blood T cell repertoires in COVID-19. Turning to the study itself: The United States, Italy and Spain provided the acute and convalescent COVID-19 samples. Nucleic acid was either cDNA or gDNA, and it came from T cells, B-cell-depleted T cells, or PBMCs.

Trimming took off 7 bases at V and 10 bases at J, with 14 bases between the two ends. CDR1 is SNHLY, CDR2 FYNNEI, per germline. The length of the CDR3 is 12 residues. Original methodology: The authors estimated nucleated cell counts from reference gene primer amplification. Method: immunoSEQ multiplex PCR; TCRdb's copy keeps in-frame clones and lacks some. V and J calls and clone size come straight from that table; D and trimming were deduced from the DNA. The sample lists some 320,000 clones; around 88% were seen once. The sequencing sample was made of peripheral blood. J is TRBJ1-5 and V is TRBV2, with a possible D match to TRBD1 (5 bases). The receptor was isolated from a woman younger than 45 who had recovered from COVID-19. CDR3 protein: CASNGQGKPQHF. The CDR3 coding sequence is TGTGCCAGCAACGGTCAGGGAAAACCCCAGCATTTT.